Following are 25 T cell receptor beta chains from one sample sequenced in a study of siplizumab effects on memory and regulatory T cells. TCRdb keeps only in-frame clones here, not all; method: immunoSEQ multiplex PCR. The profile shows about 110,000 clones, roughly nine tenths of them singletons. Sequencing used Tregs sorted from blood. These TCRs come from a human donor in good health.

V gene TRBV20-1 combines with J gene TRBJ1-2; D is uncertain. The CDR3 extends over 11 amino acids. Germline V gene lookup returns CDR1 DFQATT and CDR2 SNEGSKA (reference sequence). V shed 5 bases and J shed 8 bases, with 12 bases lying between them. The CDR3 DNA follows: TGCAGTGCTCCCGCCCCGCCGGGCTACACCTTC. Protein: CSAPAPPGYTF.

The rearrangement joins TRBV6-1 to TRBJ1-5; possibly TRBD1 for D (6 bases). CDR1 is MNHNS and CDR2 is SASEGT in the germline V gene. V lost 7 bases and J 3 bases, leaving 10 bases between the germline ends. The CDR3 covers 13 residues. The CDR3 spells CASITGPNQPQHF. Here the CDR3 DNA reads TGTGCCAGCATTACAGGGCCCAATCAGCCCCAGCATTTT.

The rearrangement joins TRBV5-1 to TRBJ2-7, with 9 bases lining up with TRBD1. This CDR3 spans 14 amino acids. CDR1 and CDR2 (germline): SGHRS, YFSETQ. V was clipped by 4 bases and J by 5 bases; unmatched bases: 7. CDR3 nucleotides: TGCGCCAGCAGCCAGACCGGGACAGGGAACGAGCAGTACTTC. Translation: CASSQTGTGNEQYF.

The V and J genes are TRBV4-2 and TRBJ2-2; D gene unclear. The V end was cut by 0 bases, the J end by 6 bases, with 17 bases between. The germline V gene encodes CDR1 LGHNA and CDR2 YNFKEQ. This CDR3 comprises 17 residues. CDR3 bases: TGTGCCAGCAGCCAAGACTTGTCACCCCGGGTTTCCGGGGAGCTGTTTTTT. As protein: CASSQDLSPRVSGELFF.

This rearrangement joins TRBV2 to TRBJ2-2; possible D gene TRBD1, 6 bases. V lost 4 bases to trimming and J lost 16 bases, with 13 bases between them. The CDR3 contains 11 residues. The germline CDR1 and CDR2 sequences are SNHLY and FYNNEI. CDR3 in DNA: TGTGCCAGCAGTGTGGACAGAGACCCGTTTTTT. This translates into CASSVDRDPFF.

This clone was recorded only once. This rearrangement joins TRBV18 to TRBJ1-6; TRBD1 matches 7 bases. CDR1 is KGHSH, CDR2 LQKENI, per germline. This CDR3 region has 17 residues. Trimming took 6 bases from V and 4 from J; bases not matched to a gene: 12. CDR3: CASSGSLGQLYNSPLHF. The CDR3 nucleotides read TGTGCCAGCTCTGGGAGCCTGGGACAGCTGTATAATTCACCCCTCCACTTT. Complete variable domain (other parts from reference TRBV18 and TRBJ1-6): NAGVMQNPRHLVRRRGQEARLRCSPMKGHSHVYWYRQLPEEGLKFMVYLQKENIIDESGMPKERFSAEFPKEGPSILRIQQVVRGDSAAYFCASSGSLGQLYNSPLHFGNGTRLTVT.

J is TRBJ1-1 and V is TRBV18, with 7 bases that match TRBD1. Germline loops: CDR1 KGHSH, CDR2 LQKENI. The CDR3 contains 13 residues. The J segment lost 7 bases and the V segment lost 1 base, leaving 3 bases of the junction unmatched. The CDR3 DNA follows: TGTGCCAGCTCACCACAAGGGACAGTTGAAGCTTTCTTT. Protein sequence: CASSPQGTVEAFF.

This chain uses TRBV19 with TRBJ1-1; 8 nucleotides align to TRBD1. Trimming took 5 bases from V and 0 from J; bases not matched to a gene: 2. This CDR3 is 14 amino acids long. CDR1 LNHDA and CDR2 SQIVND come from the germline V gene (reference sequence). CDR3: CASSDRGLNTEAFF. In nucleotides, the CDR3 is TGTGCCAGTAGTGACAGGGGCCTGAACACTGAAGCTTTCTTT.

V and J are TRBV27 and TRBJ2-3; TRBD2 agrees at 7 bases. There are 16 residues in the CDR3. Per germline, CDR1 MNHEY and CDR2 SMNVEV (reference sequence). After removal of 7 bases from V and 0 bases from J, the junction contained 10 bases not matched to a gene. The DNA for the CDR3 is TGTGCCAGCACCCTTTATTGGGAGGGGAGCACAGATACGCAGTATTTT. Translation: CASTLYWEGSTDTQYF.

The chain joins TRBV5-1 to TRBJ2-4; D not certain. The CDR3 has 13 amino acids. Germline V lookup: CDR1 SGHRS, CDR2 YFSETQ. V lost 2 bases and J 8 bases, leaving 11 bases between the germline ends. The CDR3 reads CASSFPGMDIQYF. CDR3 nucleotide sequence: TGCGCCAGCAGCTTCCCTGGGATGGACATTCAGTACTTC. Complete variable domain (other parts from reference TRBV5-1 and TRBJ2-4): KAGVTQTPRYLIKTRGQQVTLSCSPISGHRSVSWYQQTPGQGLQFLFEYFSETQRNKGNFPGRFSGRQFSNSRSEMNVSTLELGDSALYLCASSFPGMDIQYFGAGTRLSVL.

The chain employs TRBV13 and TRBJ2-3; 11 bases map to TRBD2. Germline V gives CDR1 PRHDT, CDR2 FYEKMQ (reference sequence). The CDR3 sequence is 15 residues long. Germline trimming cut 5 bases from V and 2 bases from J; bases unmatched to any gene: 3. DNA for the CDR3: TGTGCCAGCAGCCGACTAGCGGGGTCCACAGATACGCAGTATTTT. Translation: CASSRLAGSTDTQYF.

Details on this clone: Different DNA sequences within this sample yield the same CDR3. The chain is built from TRBV5-1 and TRBJ2-3; the match to TRBD2 covers 8 bases. This CDR3 spans 14 amino acids. CDR1 and CDR2 from the germline V gene are SGHRS and YFSETQ. Trimming took 1 base from V and 6 from J; bases not matched to a gene: 4. The CDR3 loop reads CASSLTSGTDTQYF. The CDR3 nucleotides read TGCGCCAGCAGCTTGACTAGCGGTACGGATACGCAGTATTTT.

V gene TRBV4-1 combines with J gene TRBJ2-1; no reliable D call. V dropped 1 base and J dropped 7 bases, with 11 bases sitting between them. This CDR3 has 14 residues. Germline V lookup: CDR1 MGHRA, CDR2 YSYEKL. The CDR3 loop reads CASSQGRQINEQFF. The CDR3 coding sequence is TGCGCCAGCAGCCAAGGACGCCAGATTAATGAGCAGTTCTTC.

DNA of the CDR3: TGCGCCAGCAGCTCCGGACTAGCGTCAGGTTACAATGAGCAGTTCTTC. Its protein is CASSSGLASGYNEQFF. The genes are TRBV5-1 and TRBJ2-1; 9 nucleotides match TRBD2. Trimming at V came to 3 bases and at J to 4 bases, leaving 8 bases not matched to a gene. Germline V gene lookup returns CDR1 SGHRS and CDR2 YFSETQ. This CDR3 contains 16 residues.

The chain joins TRBV21-1 to TRBJ2-7; the table's D call TRBD2 went unverified against the DNA. TRBV21-1 is flagged as a pseudogene. The CDR3 sequence is 16 residues long. CDR3 DNA: TGTGCCAGCAGCAACATCCCCGGGACTAGTAATTTCGAGCAGTACTTC. Translating gives CASSNIPGTSNFEQYF.

The V gene is TRBV5-8, the J gene TRBJ2-7; maybe TRBD2 (5 bases). CDR3 length: 13 residues. V dropped 1 base and J dropped 2 bases, with 7 bases sitting between them. Germline V CDR1 and CDR2: SGHTS, YDEGEE. DNA for the CDR3: TGTGCCAGCAGCTTGCCTAGCACCTACGAGCAGTACTTC. Translated, it gives CASSLPSTYEQYF.

The V gene is TRBV5-4, the J gene TRBJ1-1; TRBD1 matches at 9 bases. Germline V gene sequence: CDR1 SGHNT, CDR2 YYREEE (reference sequence). The CDR3 runs 14 residues. V dropped 4 bases and J dropped 11; count of bases not matched to a gene: 12. The CDR3 spells CASSPVPGQGSAFF. The CDR3 nucleotides are TGTGCCAGCAGCCCAGTCCCGGGACAGGGTTCGGCTTTCTTT.

The chain has TRBV7-6 and TRBJ2-7; D is unclear. V was clipped by 2 bases and J by 7 bases, with 6 bases between them. The germline V gene has CDR1 SGHVS and CDR2 FNYEAQ. The CDR3 sequence is 11 residues long. The CDR3 sequence: CASSLMGEQYF. As DNA, the CDR3 is TGTGCCAGCAGCTTAATGGGGGAGCAGTACTTC.

V usage is TRBV27 and J usage is TRBJ1-2; 8 nucleotides agree with TRBD1. CDR3 length: 16 residues. Germline CDR1 is MNHEY and CDR2 is SMNVEV (reference sequence). The J segment lost 7 bases and the V segment lost 2 bases, leaving 12 bases of the junction unmatched. The CDR3: CASSLEGTGLGGGYTF. As DNA, the CDR3 is TGTGCCAGCAGTTTAGAAGGGACAGGCCTTGGGGGTGGCTACACCTTC.

J is TRBJ2-6 and V is TRBV27; 11 bases fit TRBD1. V shed 1 base and J 4 bases; nucleotides not matched to a gene: 12. Germline V lookup: CDR1 MNHEY, CDR2 SMNVEV (reference sequence). The CDR3 extends over 20 amino acids. The DNA of the CDR3 is TGTGCCAGCAGTTTATTAGGTATCCGGGACAGGGGGTCGGGGGCCAACGTCCTGACTTTC. This encodes CASSLLGIRDRGSGANVLTF. Full variable domain (outside the CDR3, taken from reference TRBV27 and TRBJ2-6): EAQVTQNPRYLITVTGKKLTVTCSQNMNHEYMSWYRQDPGLGLRQIYYSMNVEVTDKGDVPEGYKVSRKEKRNFPLILESPSPNQTSLYFCASSLLGIRDRGSGANVLTFGAGSRLTVL.

This chain links TRBV5-3 with TRBJ1-2; D ambiguous. TRBV5-3 is filed as an ORF, its function uncertain. The CDR3 sequence is 14 residues long. The V and J ends lost 2 bases and 4 bases respectively, with 12 bases between them. CDR3 sequence: CARSLVEHIYGYTF. The CDR3 bases are TGTGCCAGAAGCTTAGTTGAGCATATCTATGGCTACACCTTC.

V usage is TRBV2 and J usage is TRBJ1-1; D possibly corresponds to TRBD1 (6 bases). Germline CDR1 SNHLY, CDR2 FYNNEI. The CDR3 consists of 15 residues. V shed 10 bases and J shed 1 base, with 19 bases lying between them. The CDR3 loop reads CATKKGQGPNTEAFF. DNA for the CDR3: TGTGCCACCAAAAAAGGGCAGGGGCCGAACACTGAAGCTTTCTTT.

The genes are TRBV11-3 and TRBJ2-7; D ambiguous. V dropped 5 bases and J dropped 3 bases, with 17 bases sitting between them. CDR1 is SGHNT and CDR2 is YENEEA in the germline V gene. This CDR3 spans 15 amino acids. The CDR3 sequence: CASSMDGSPIYEQYF. Written as DNA, the CDR3 is TGTGCCAGCAGCATGGACGGTTCCCCAATCTACGAGCAGTACTTC.

The chain is built from TRBV19 and TRBJ1-1; TRBD1 matches at 9 bases. Germline CDR1 and CDR2: LNHDA and SQIVND (reference sequence). V was pared by 4 bases and J by 4 bases, with 1 base of the junction left unmatched. The CDR3 loop spans 13 amino acids. The CDR3 bases are TGTGCCAGTAGTAGGGACAGGGCCACTGAAGCTTTCTTT. It specifies CASSRDRATEAFF. The full variable domain, completed using reference TRBV19 and TRBJ1-1, is DGGITQSPKYLFRKEGQNVTLSCEQNLNHDAMYWYRQDPGQGLRLIYYSQIVNDFQKGDIAEGYSVSREKKESFPLTVTSAQKNPTAFYLCASSRDRATEAFFGQGTRLTVV.

In nucleotides, the CDR3 is TGTGCCAGCAATTTAATCGGGGGCGGGCAGCCCCAGCATTTT. It encodes CASNLIGGGQPQHF. The chain carries TRBV6-1 and TRBJ1-5, with D possibly matching TRBD1 (6 bases). V was pared by 7 bases and J by 7 bases, with 17 bases between. The CDR3 sequence is 14 residues long. Per the germline V gene, CDR1 is MNHNS and CDR2 is SASEGT.